The sequence of this TCR beta chain was determined in a study of human T cells and chemical hapten exposure. Study-wide points: TCRs above 1 in 1000 frequency stayed constant with DPC sensitization.

This clonotype was seen ten or more times. The antigen is not known. Time point meaning: healthy volunteer bleed at 2 weeks. Total RNA was isolated from whole blood that had not been fractionated. Individual cDNA molecules in this library carried unique molecular identifiers. In the authors' workflow: TCR counts had a median of about 100,000 per sample and spanned 23,224 to 690,600. TCRdb re-analysed the RACE reads in MiXCR, keeping a single row per CDR3 protein. TCRdb, rather than the study authors, made the V and J calls. The repertoire consists of about 93,000 distinct CDR3 sequences, with roughly 8.5% occurring once and the leading ten covering 2.9%. The sequence came from a female donor in good health. Some clones in this sample may be carry-over from other donors' samples. The sequencing sample was made of whole blood.

As DNA, the CDR3 is TGTGCCAGCAGCAAAGGGGGACAGCAAAAGAGCTATGGCTACACCTTC. Translating gives CASSKGGQQKSYGYTF. V gene TRBV21-1 combines with J gene TRBJ1-2; the table calls TRBD1, which could not be checked here. TRBV21-1 is a listed pseudogene. The CDR3 spans 16 residues.